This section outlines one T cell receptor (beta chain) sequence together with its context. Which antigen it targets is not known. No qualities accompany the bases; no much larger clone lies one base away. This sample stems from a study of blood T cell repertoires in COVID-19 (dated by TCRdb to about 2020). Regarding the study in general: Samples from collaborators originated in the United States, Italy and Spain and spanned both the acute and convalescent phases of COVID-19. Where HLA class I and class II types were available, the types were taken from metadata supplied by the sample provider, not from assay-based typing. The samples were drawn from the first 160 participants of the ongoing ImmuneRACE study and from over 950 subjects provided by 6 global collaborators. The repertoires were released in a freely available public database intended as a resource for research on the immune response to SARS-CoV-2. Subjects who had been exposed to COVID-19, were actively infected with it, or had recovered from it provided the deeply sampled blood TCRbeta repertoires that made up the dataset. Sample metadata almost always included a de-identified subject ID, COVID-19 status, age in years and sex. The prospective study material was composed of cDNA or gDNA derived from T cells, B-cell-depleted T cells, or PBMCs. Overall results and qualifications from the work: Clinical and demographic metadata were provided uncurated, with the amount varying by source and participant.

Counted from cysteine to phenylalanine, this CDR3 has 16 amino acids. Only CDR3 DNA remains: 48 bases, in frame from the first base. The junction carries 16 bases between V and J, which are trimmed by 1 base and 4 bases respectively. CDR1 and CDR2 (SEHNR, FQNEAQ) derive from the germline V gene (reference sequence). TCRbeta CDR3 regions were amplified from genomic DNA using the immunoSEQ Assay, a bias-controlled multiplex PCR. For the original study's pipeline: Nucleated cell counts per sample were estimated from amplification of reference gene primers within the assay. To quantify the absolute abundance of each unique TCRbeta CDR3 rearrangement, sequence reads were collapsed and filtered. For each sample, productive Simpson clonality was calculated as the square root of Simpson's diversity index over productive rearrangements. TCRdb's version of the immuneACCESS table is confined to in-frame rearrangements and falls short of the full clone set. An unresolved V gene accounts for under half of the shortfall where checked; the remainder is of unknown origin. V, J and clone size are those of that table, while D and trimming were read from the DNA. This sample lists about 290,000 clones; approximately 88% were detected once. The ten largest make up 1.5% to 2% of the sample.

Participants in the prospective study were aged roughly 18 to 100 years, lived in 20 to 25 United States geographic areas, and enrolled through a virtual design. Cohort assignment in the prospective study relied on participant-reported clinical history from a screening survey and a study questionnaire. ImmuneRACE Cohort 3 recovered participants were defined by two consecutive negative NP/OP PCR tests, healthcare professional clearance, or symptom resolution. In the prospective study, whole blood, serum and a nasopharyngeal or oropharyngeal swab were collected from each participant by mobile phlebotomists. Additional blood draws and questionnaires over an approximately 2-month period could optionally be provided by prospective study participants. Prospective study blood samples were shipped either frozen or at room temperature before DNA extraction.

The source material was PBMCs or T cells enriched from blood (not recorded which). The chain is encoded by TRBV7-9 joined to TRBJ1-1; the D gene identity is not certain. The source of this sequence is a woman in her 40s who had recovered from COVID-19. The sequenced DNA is TGTGCCAGCAGCTTAGATAATTCCGGGGTAGGCACTGAAGCTTTCTTT. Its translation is CASSLDNSGVGTEAFF.